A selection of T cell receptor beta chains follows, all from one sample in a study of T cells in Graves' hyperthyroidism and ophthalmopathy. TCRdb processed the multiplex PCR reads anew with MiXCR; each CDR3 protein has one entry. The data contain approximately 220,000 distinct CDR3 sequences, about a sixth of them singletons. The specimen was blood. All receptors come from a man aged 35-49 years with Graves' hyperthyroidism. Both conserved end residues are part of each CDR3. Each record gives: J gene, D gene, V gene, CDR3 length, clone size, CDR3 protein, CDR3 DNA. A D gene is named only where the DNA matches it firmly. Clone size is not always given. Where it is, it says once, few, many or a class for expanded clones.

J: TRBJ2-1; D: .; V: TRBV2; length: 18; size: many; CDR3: CASSDRGGGASSYNEQFF; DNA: TGTGCCAGCAGTGATAGGGGCGGAGGGGCTAGCTCCTACAATGAGCAGTTCTTC
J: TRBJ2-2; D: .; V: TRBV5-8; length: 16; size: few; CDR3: CASTETAVFETGELFF; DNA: TGTGCCAGCACCGAGACAGCGGTCTTCGAAACCGGGGAGCTGTTTTTT
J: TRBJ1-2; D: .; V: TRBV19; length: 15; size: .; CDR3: CASSMRGGKNYGYTF; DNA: TGTGCCAGTAGTATGCGTGGCGGGAAGAACTATGGCTACACCTTC
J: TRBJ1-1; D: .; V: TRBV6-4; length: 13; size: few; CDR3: CASRGAANTEAFF; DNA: TGTGCCAGCAGGGGGGCGGCGAACACTGAAGCTTTCTTT
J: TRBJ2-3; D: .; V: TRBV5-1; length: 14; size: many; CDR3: CASSPDAGPDTQYF; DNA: TGCGCCAGCAGCCCTGATGCGGGGCCAGATACGCAGTATTTT
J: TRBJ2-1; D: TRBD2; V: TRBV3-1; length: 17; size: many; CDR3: CASRQEKAGGLYNEQFF; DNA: TGTGCCAGCAGACAAGAGAAAGCGGGGGGCCTCTACAATGAGCAGTTCTTC
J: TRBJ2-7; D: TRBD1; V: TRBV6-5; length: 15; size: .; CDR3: CASSYPMTTGHEQYF; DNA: TGTGCCAGCAGTTACCCCATGACGACAGGGCACGAGCAGTACTTC
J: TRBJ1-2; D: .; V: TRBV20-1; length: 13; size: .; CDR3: CSARLGSGEGYTF; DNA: TGCAGTGCTAGATTAGGTTCGGGGGAGGGCTACACCTTC
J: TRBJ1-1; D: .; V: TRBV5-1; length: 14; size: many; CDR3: CASSPGPHGTEAFF; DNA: TGCGCCAGCAGCCCGGGGCCGCACGGTACTGAAGCTTTCTTT
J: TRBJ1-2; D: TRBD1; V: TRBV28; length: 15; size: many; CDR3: CASRITGGRSYGYTF; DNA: TGTGCCAGCAGGATTACAGGGGGCCGGAGCTATGGCTACACCTTC